These 2 T cell receptor beta chains came from one sample sequenced in a study of blood T cells in healthy people across ages. Primers used in a second PCR of roughly 7 to 11 cycles were a sample-barcoded 5' primer and a J-beta primer mix. TCRdb independently ran MiXCR on the 5' RACE reads; one entry per CDR3 protein. The sample holds about a million distinct CDR3 sequences; 35% to 45% are singletons and the top ten take roughly 14%. The material sequenced was blood. Every receptor here comes from a man between 18 and 29 years old in good health.

This clonotype was picked up a small number of times. The chain is built from TRBV12-3 or TRBV12-4 and TRBJ1-5, with a tentative D call TRBD1 (5 bases). The ends were cut back, 3 bases at V and 11 bases at J, with 17 bases in the middle. This CDR3 is built from 14 residues. The CDR3: CASSFALGVTTQHF. Here the CDR3 DNA reads TGTGCCAGCAGTTTCGCCCTGGGGGTGACGACCCAGCATTTT.

This clonotype has a count of ten or more. The chain is built from TRBV12-3 or TRBV12-4 and TRBJ2-7; D is unclear. CDR3 length: 13 amino acids. V dropped 0 bases and J dropped 1 base, with 4 bases sitting between them. DNA for the CDR3: TGTGCCAGCAGTTTAGCTCTTTCCTACGAGCAGTACTTC. This translates into CASSLALSYEQYF.